This T cell receptor beta chain was observed in a study of T-cell reconstitution after alpha-beta-depleted transplantation in children. TCRbeta library preparation incorporated unique molecular identifiers. MiXCR, run by TCRdb on the PCR reads, gives a single entry per CDR3 protein. In the table there are approximately 390,000 distinct CDR3 sequences, under 13% of which are singletons. The CDR3 has 15 amino acids. Germline V lookup: CDR1 LGHNA, CDR2 YSLEER. V was trimmed by 0 bases and J by 0 bases, leaving 5 bases between them. This clonotype was seen at least ten times. The chain joins TRBV4-3 to TRBJ2-2; no firm D call. The source material was PBMCs from the stem cell graft donor, sampled from the stem cell graft. The receptor was isolated from a human donor who donated a stem cell graft to a child with acute myeloid leukemia. The CDR3 spells CASSQDGANTGELFF. CDR3 nucleotides: TGCGCCAGCAGCCAAGATGGGGCGAACACCGGGGAGCTGTTTTTT.